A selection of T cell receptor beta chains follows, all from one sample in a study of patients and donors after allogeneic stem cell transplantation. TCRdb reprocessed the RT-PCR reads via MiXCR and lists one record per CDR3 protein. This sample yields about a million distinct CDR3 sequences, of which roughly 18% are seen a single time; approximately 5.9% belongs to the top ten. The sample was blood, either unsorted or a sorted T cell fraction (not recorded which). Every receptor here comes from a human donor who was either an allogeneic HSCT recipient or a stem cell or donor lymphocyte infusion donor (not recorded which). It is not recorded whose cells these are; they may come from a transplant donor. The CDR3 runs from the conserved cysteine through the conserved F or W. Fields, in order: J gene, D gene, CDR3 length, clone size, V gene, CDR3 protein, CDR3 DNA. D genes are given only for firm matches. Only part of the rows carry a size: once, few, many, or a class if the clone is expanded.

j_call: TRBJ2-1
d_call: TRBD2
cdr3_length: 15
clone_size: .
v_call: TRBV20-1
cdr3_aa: CSARLAGGYYNEQFF
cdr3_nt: TGCAGTGCTAGACTAGCGGGGGGCTACTACAATGAGCAGTTCTTC

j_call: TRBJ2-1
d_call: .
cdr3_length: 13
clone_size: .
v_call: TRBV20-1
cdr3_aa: CSARVGSYGEQFF
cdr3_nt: TGCAGTGCTAGAGTAGGAAGTTATGGTGAGCAGTTCTTC

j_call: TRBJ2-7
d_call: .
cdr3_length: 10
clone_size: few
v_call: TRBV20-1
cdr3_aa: CSAEKGEQYF
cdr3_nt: TGCAGTGCTGAGAAAGGGGAGCAGTACTTC

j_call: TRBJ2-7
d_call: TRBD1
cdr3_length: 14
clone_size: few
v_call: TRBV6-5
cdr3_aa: CASSYRDRALGQYF
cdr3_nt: TGTGCCAGCAGTTACCGGGACAGGGCGCTAGGGCAGTACTTC

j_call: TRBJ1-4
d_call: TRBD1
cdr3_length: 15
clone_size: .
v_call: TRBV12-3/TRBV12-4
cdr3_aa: CASSSRGEVTEKLFF
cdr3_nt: TGTGCCAGCAGTTCCAGGGGGGAGGTAACTGAAAAACTGTTTTTT

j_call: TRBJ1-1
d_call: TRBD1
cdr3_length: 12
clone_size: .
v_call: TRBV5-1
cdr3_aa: CASSLQGTEDFF
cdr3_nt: TGCGCCAGCAGCTTACAGGGGACTGAAGATTTCTTT

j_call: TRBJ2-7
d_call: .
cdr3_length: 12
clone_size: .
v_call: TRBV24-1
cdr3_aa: CATSDFRAEQYF
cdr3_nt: TGTGCCACCAGTGATTTTAGGGCAGAGCAGTACTTC

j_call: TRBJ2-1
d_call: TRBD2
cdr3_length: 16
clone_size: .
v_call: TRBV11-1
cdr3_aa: CASSLDSLAGVGSQFF
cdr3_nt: TGTGCCAGCAGCTTAGACAGCCTAGCGGGAGTAGGGTCGCAGTTCTTC

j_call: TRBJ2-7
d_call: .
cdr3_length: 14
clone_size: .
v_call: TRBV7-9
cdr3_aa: CASSLGASAYEQYF
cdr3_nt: TGTGCCAGCAGCTTAGGGGCTTCAGCCTACGAGCAGTACTTC

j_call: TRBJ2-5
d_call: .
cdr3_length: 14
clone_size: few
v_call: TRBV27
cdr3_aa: CASSLWGAQETQYF
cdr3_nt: TGTGCCAGCAGTTTATGGGGGGCCCAAGAGACCCAGTACTTC

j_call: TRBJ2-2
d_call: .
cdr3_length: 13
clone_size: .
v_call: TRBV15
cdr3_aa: CATSRVSTGELFF
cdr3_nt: TGTGCCACCAGCAGAGTCTCTACCGGGGAGCTGTTTTTT

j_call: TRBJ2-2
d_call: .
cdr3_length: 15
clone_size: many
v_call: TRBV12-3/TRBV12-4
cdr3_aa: CASSLAGLGTGELFF
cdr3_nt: TGTGCCAGCAGTTTAGCGGGGCTTGGGACCGGGGAGCTGTTTTTT

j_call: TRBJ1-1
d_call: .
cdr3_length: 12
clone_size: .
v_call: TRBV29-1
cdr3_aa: CSAGGGVGEAFF
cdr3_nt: TGCAGCGCCGGAGGGGGGGTAGGAGAAGCTTTCTTT

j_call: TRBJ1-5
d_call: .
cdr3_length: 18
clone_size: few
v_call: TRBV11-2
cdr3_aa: CASSLDRGSQFSNQPQHF
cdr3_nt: TGTGCCAGCAGCTTAGATCGTGGGTCCCAGTTCAGCAATCAGCCCCAGCATTTT

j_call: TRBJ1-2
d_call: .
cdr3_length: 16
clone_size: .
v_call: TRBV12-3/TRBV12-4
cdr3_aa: CASTPGLGVGLGGYTF
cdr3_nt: TGTGCCAGCACCCCTGGGCTTGGGGTGGGGCTGGGTGGCTACACCTTC

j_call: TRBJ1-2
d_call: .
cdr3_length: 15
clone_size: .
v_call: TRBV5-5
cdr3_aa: CASSLMYRANYGYTF
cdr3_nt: TGTGCCAGCAGCTTGATGTACAGGGCTAACTATGGCTACACCTTC

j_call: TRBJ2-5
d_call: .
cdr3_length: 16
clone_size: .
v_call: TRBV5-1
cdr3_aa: CASSIGTKYNVETQYF
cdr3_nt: TGCGCCAGCAGCATAGGGACCAAGTATAATGTAGAGACCCAGTACTTC

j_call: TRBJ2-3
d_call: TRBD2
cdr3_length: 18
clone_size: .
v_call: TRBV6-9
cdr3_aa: CASSWVDGGAGSTDTQYF
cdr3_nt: TGTGCCAGCAGTTGGGTAGACGGGGGGGCCGGGAGCACAGATACGCAGTATTTT

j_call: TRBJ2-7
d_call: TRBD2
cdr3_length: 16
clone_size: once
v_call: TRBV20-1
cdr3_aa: CSAQRGPSGRAREQYF
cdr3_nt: TGCAGTGCCCAGAGAGGTCCTAGCGGGAGGGCCCGCGAGCAGTACTTC

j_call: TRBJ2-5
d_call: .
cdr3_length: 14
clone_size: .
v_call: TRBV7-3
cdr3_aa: CASSPGGFQETQYF
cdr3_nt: TGTGCCAGCAGCCCAGGCGGGTTCCAAGAGACCCAGTACTTC

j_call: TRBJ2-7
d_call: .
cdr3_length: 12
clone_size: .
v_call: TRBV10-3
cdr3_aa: CATQKTGHEQYF
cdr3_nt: TGTGCCACGCAGAAAACAGGCCACGAGCAGTACTTC

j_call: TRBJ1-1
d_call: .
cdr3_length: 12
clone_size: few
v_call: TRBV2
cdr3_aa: CASRESVDEAFF
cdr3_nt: TGTGCCAGCAGAGAGTCAGTTGATGAAGCTTTCTTT

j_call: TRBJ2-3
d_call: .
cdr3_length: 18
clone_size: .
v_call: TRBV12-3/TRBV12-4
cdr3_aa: CASSGYSGRTSVTDTQYF
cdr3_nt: TGTGCCAGCAGTGGATATAGCGGTAGGACATCGGTCACAGATACGCAGTATTTT

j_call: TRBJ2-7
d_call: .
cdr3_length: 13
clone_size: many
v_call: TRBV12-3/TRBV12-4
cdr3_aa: CASSLQGRNEQYF
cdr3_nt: TGTGCCAGCAGTTTGCAAGGGAGGAACGAGCAGTACTTC

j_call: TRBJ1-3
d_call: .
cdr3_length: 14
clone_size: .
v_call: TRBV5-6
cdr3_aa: CASSARSVGNTIYF
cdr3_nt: TGTGCCAGCAGCGCCCGGAGTGTTGGAAACACCATATATTTT

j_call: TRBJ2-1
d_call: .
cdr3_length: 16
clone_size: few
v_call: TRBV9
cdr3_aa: CASSVDLGPPYNEQFF
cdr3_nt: TGTGCCAGCAGCGTAGATTTGGGACCCCCTTACAATGAGCAGTTCTTC

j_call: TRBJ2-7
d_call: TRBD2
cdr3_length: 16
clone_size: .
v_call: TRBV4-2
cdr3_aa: CASSQDQQRGAYEQYF
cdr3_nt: TGTGCCAGCAGCCAAGATCAGCAGCGGGGGGCCTACGAGCAGTACTTC

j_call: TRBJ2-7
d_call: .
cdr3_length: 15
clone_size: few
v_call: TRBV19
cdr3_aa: CASSIEGADSYEQYF
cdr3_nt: TGTGCCAGTAGTATAGAGGGGGCAGACTCCTACGAGCAGTACTTC

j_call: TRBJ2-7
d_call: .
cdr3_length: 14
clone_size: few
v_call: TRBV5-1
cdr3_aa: CASSVGDARYEQYF
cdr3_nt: TGCGCCAGCAGCGTGGGGGATGCCCGTTACGAGCAGTACTTC

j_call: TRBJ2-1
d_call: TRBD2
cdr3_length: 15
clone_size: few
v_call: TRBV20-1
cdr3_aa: CSASRGTSGSGEQFF
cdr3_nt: TGCAGTGCTAGCCGCGGGACTAGCGGGAGTGGTGAGCAGTTCTTC